These 21 T cell receptor beta chains were sequenced from one sample in a study of metastatic and nonmetastatic thyroid tumors. None of the patients had undergone any treatment ahead of thyroid surgery. TCRdb recomputed clones from the PCR reads via MiXCR. Of some 15,000 clones in the sample, 25% to 35% were seen once. Sequences were obtained from tumor tissue. These receptors all come from a female donor with papillary thyroid cancer or a benign thyroid nodule (not recorded which). Some clones in this sample may be carry-over from other donors' samples.

This clone has only a few counts. In nucleotides, the CDR3 is TGTGCCAGCAGTTACCGGGCAGTTACCGGGGAGCTGTTTTTT. Its translation is CASSYRAVTGELFF. This chain uses TRBV6-2 or TRBV6-3 with TRBJ2-2; D is unresolved. V lost 2 bases and J 5 bases, leaving 9 bases between the germline ends. CDR3 length: 14 amino acids. Germline CDR1 is MNHEY and CDR2 is SVGEGT.

The V and J genes are TRBV5-6 and TRBJ2-5, with TRBD2 matching 10 bases. Germline assignment: CDR1 SGHDT and CDR2 YYEEEE. The V segment lost 4 bases and the J segment 4 bases; nucleotides outside the gene matches: 13. The CDR3 is 17 residues long. CDR3 sequence (DNA): TGTGCCAGCAGCCCCCGGGCTAGCGGGAGAAGGAGAGAGACCCAGTACTTC. Its translation is CASSPRASGRRRETQYF.

This clone was counted between two and nine times. The V and J genes are TRBV28 and TRBJ2-7, with D possibly TRBD1 on 5 matching bases. Germline CDR1 reads MDHEN; CDR2 reads SYDVKM. This CDR3 has 11 residues. Trimming stripped 8 bases from V and 5 bases from J, with 10 bases between. CDR3 loop: CASCREHEQYF. DNA of the CDR3: TGTGCCAGCTGCAGGGAACACGAGCAGTACTTC.

V usage is TRBV19 and J usage is TRBJ2-3; 8 bases match TRBD2. CDR3 length: 14 amino acids. CDR1 LNHDA and CDR2 SQIVND come from the germline V gene (reference sequence). The V segment lost 8 bases and the J segment 2 bases; nucleotides outside the gene matches: 6. The CDR3 spells CASRAGGFTDTQYF. The CDR3 DNA is TGTGCCAGTCGGGCGGGAGGCTTCACAGATACGCAGTATTTT.

The rearrangement joins TRBV11-2 to TRBJ2-1; no clear D. Germline V gene sequence: CDR1 SGHAT, CDR2 FQNNGV. The V and J ends lost 0 bases and 1 base respectively, with 10 bases between them. This CDR3 has 16 residues. The CDR3 here is CASSLEGSLSYNEQFF. The CDR3 nucleotides read TGTGCCAGCAGCTTAGAAGGTAGCCTTTCCTACAATGAGCAGTTCTTC.

The chain carries TRBV20-1 and TRBJ1-1, with TRBD1 matching 8 bases. Germline trimming cut 5 bases from V and 5 bases from J; bases unmatched to any gene: 4. This CDR3 is built from 12 residues. The germline CDR1 and CDR2 sequences are DFQATT and SNEGSKA (reference sequence). CDR3: CSAGQGRTEAFF. Here the CDR3 DNA reads TGCAGTGCTGGACAGGGCAGAACTGAAGCTTTCTTT.

The chain joins TRBV2 to TRBJ1-6; D is ambiguous. Germline CDR1 and CDR2: SNHLY and FYNNEI. Trimming removed 11 bases from V and 8 bases from J, with 10 bases in between. The CDR3 runs to 11 residues. The CDR3 DNA is TGTGCCGGCACGCTTGATTCACCCCTCCACTTT. Translation: CAGTLDSPLHF.

This clone occurred a few times. The chain couples TRBV2 to TRBJ1-6; D not resolved. V lost 1 base, J lost 6 bases, and 10 bases lay in between. The CDR3 sequence is 15 residues long. The germline gives CDR1 SNHLY, CDR2 FYNNEI. The CDR3 nucleotides read TGTGCCAGCAGTGAAGTATCCCAACCTAATTCACCCCTCCACTTT. Its translation: CASSEVSQPNSPLHF.

About this clone itself: Given the absence of the conserved phenylalanine or tryptophan at the CDR3 end, a read error is likely. CDR3 nucleotides: TGTGCTACCAGCAGAGAGGGGGGGAGCTCCTACGAGCAGTACATC. Translation gives CATSREGGSSYEQYI. V gene TRBV15 combines with J gene TRBJ2-7; D possibly corresponds to TRBD2 (7 bases). There are 15 residues in the CDR3. Germline V gene data show CDR1 as LNHNV and CDR2 as YYDKDF (reference sequence).

This clone has just a few counts. The chain recombines TRBV28 with TRBJ2-1; D is ambiguous. Germline CDR1 and CDR2: MDHEN and SYDVKM. This CDR3 is 13 amino acids long. Trimming pared 4 bases from V and 5 bases from J, leaving 9 bases between. CDR3 in DNA: TGTGCCAGCAGTTCCCGTCGGGACAATGAGCAGTTCTTC. Translating it yields CASSSRRDNEQFF.

The gene calls are TRBV19 and TRBJ1-4; 9 bases match TRBD1. V was pared by 4 bases and J by 8 bases, with 11 bases of the junction left unmatched. Germline CDR1 LNHDA, CDR2 SQIVND (reference sequence). The CDR3 has 16 amino acids. This chain's CDR3 is CASSTLAGTGYEKLFF. The CDR3 coding sequence is TGTGCCAGTAGTACTCTAGCCGGGACAGGGTACGAAAAACTGTTTTTT.

There are many counts of this clone. The same CDR3 arises from other DNA sequences in this sample as well. The chain joins TRBV20-1 to TRBJ2-7, with TRBD2 matching over 7 bases. V lost 3 bases and J lost 6; bases outside the gene matches: 11. The CDR3 sequence is 14 residues long. Germline CDR1 is DFQATT and CDR2 is SNEGSKA (reference sequence). The CDR3 protein is CSASAGLGLLEQYF. The CDR3 DNA sequence: TGCAGTGCTAGTGCTGGACTAGGGCTCCTCGAGCAGTACTTC.

This clone was seen a few times. The V call is TRBV27, the J call TRBJ1-2, with D perhaps matching TRBD1 (5 bases). This CDR3 region has 14 residues. Germline CDR1 reads MNHEY; CDR2 reads SMNVEV (reference sequence). The ends were cut back, 3 bases at V and 2 bases at J, with 10 bases in the middle. CDR3 sequence reads: CASSFSGQNYGYTF. The CDR3 bases are TGTGCCAGCAGTTTTTCCGGACAAAACTATGGCTACACCTTC.

The chain carries TRBV5-4 and TRBJ1-2; D not certain. Germline V gives CDR1 SGHNT, CDR2 YYREEE (reference sequence). There are 16 residues in the CDR3. Trimming removed 1 base at V and 8 bases at J, with 21 bases between. CDR3: CASSLPGGLAAEGYTF. The CDR3 DNA reads as TGTGCCAGCAGCTTGCCCGGCGGGTTGGCTGCGGAAGGCTACACCTTC.

This clone is termed medium-sized. The chain combines TRBV7-2 with TRBJ2-1; 8 nucleotides align to TRBD1. The CDR3 loop spans 15 amino acids. Germline lookup yields CDR1 SGHTA and CDR2 FQGNSA. V trimming: 2 bases; J trimming: 7 bases; junction bases outside the gene matches: 7. CDR3 region: CASSLSGQGSNEQFF. As DNA, the CDR3 is TGTGCCAGCAGCTTATCAGGACAGGGTTCTAATGAGCAGTTCTTC.

Judged by abundance, this clone is medium-sized. The chain is built from TRBV20-1 and TRBJ2-3; TRBD2 matches 10 bases. The CDR3 contains 14 residues. The V gene end was trimmed by 2 bases and the J gene end by 5 bases; junction bases not matched to a gene: 4. The germline gives CDR1 DFQATT, CDR2 SNEGSKA (reference sequence). The CDR3 bases are TGCAGTGCTAGACCCAGCGGGAGGGGAGATACGCAGTATTTT. Protein product: CSARPSGRGDTQYF.

This sequence joins TRBV20-1 and TRBJ2-7; TRBD1 aligns across 12 bases. V gave up 6 bases and J gave up 2 bases; unmatched junction bases: 2. The CDR3 runs 13 residues. Per the germline V gene, CDR1 is DFQATT and CDR2 is SNEGSKA (reference sequence). Here the CDR3 DNA reads TGCAGTGCGTGGGACAGGGGGCCCTACGAGCAGTACTTC. Translation gives CSAWDRGPYEQYF.

As concerns this clone: The junction differs from germline at one of its ends, possibly a read error. The gene calls are TRBV4-1 and TRBJ2-2; perhaps TRBD2 as D (6 bases). CDR1 MGHRA and CDR2 YSYEKL come from the germline V gene. CDR3 length: 15 residues. As DNA, the CDR3 is TGCGCCAGCAGCCAAGGCGAGGGAGGCACCGGGGAGCTGTTCTTT. Translation: CASSQGEGGTGELFF.

The genes are TRBV20-1 and TRBJ1-2, with a tentative D call TRBD1 (5 bases). CDR3 size: 14 residues. The V gene's germline CDR1 is DFQATT and CDR2 SNEGSKA (reference sequence). With 0 bases removed from V and 4 bases from J, the gap between germline ends came to 12 bases. The CDR3 bases are TGCAGTGCTAGAGACCAGGGTGGAGGCTATGGCTACACCTTC. The encoded protein is CSARDQGGGYGYTF.

This clone was detected ten times or more. The chain employs TRBV20-1 and TRBJ2-3; D tentatively reads TRBD1 or TRBD2 (5 bases each). Germline V CDR1 and CDR2: DFQATT, SNEGSKA (reference sequence). Trimming cost V 6 bases and J 13 bases, with 20 bases left between them. The CDR3 runs 12 residues. The DNA of the CDR3 is TGCAGTGCCCCGAGACTCCTTTTGGGGGAGTATTTT. Its translation is CSAPRLLLGEYF.

There are many counts of this clone. The chain combines TRBV20-1 with TRBJ2-2, with a tentative D call TRBD2 (5 bases). Trimming stripped 1 base from V and 2 bases from J, with 8 bases between. Germline V gene data show CDR1 as DFQATT and CDR2 as SNEGSKA (reference sequence). This CDR3 comprises 14 residues. Here the CDR3 reads CSARATTNTGELFF. Written as DNA, the CDR3 is TGCAGTGCTAGAGCGACTACCAACACCGGGGAGCTGTTTTTT.